These T cell receptor beta chains were read from a single sample in a study of T-cell reconstitution after alpha-beta-depleted transplantation in children. One entry per CDR3 protein, called by TCRdb with MiXCR from the PCR reads. This sample has about 600,000 distinct CDR3 sequences, with 10% to 15% found just once. Source: PBMCs, mostly from graft donor cells, taken 360 days after TCRalphabeta/CD19-depleted stem cell transplant. The origin of the receptors is a male patient aged 10 to 17 who had a stem cell transplant for acute myeloid leukemia, so the T cells may come from the graft donor. CDR3s leave out the opening cysteine and the closing phenylalanine or tryptophan. Fields, in order: J gene, V gene, CDR3 protein.

TRBJ2-1 | TRBV27 | ASSLMGAYNEQF
TRBJ1-5 | TRBV29-1 | SATTGNQPQH
TRBJ2-6 | TRBV6-1 | ASRDRGRNGANVLT
TRBJ2-3 | TRBV28 | ASRSGAPSTDTQY
TRBJ2-5 | TRBV28 | ASSLMPGGGETQY
TRBJ2-4 | TRBV5-1 | ASSLDGGSYIQY
TRBJ2-7 | TRBV24-1 | ATSDSSDRNPYEQY
TRBJ2-1 | TRBV5-5 | ATLRDRVGEQF
TRBJ2-7 | TRBV18 | ASSPSRATYEQY
TRBJ2-1 | TRBV4-3 | ASSQETGLAASEQF
TRBJ2-7 | TRBV20-1 | SARRASGIYEQY
TRBJ2-1 | TRBV12-3/TRBV12-4 | ASSLSAYNEQF
TRBJ2-7 | TRBV20-1 | SARILGGALGEQY
TRBJ2-7 | TRBV20-1 | SARGRLAGVYEQY
TRBJ2-7 | TRBV20-1 | SARRTSGRAVSYEQY